Below, one T cell receptor (beta chain) is given with its context. What it binds is unknown. This record belongs to a study of CD4+ T cells in melanoma. Produced via immunoSEQ multiplex PCR; TCRdb's table is partial and in-frame only. The sample has over 10,000 clones; roughly 80% are singletons. The CDR3 sequence is 15 residues long. Germline V gives CDR1 SGHTA, CDR2 FQGNSA. V lost 6 bases, J lost 3 bases, and 6 bases stayed unmatched. General observations from the study: In melanoma, neoantigen-specific CD4+ T cells reportedly differed in differentiation state. A reported correlation linked neoantigen-specific CD4+ T cells to CD8+, macrophage and B cell function.

This TCR was sampled from a human donor with melanoma. Sequencing was performed on cells from a culture (not recorded whether cultured in vitro). The chain joins TRBV7-2 to TRBJ1-4; 8 bases match TRBD1. Written as DNA, the CDR3 is TGTGCCAGCAGTTGGACAGGGTCGGCTAATGAAAAACTGTTTTTT. Translating gives CASSWTGSANEKLFF. The variable domain in full, completed from reference TRBV7-2 and TRBJ1-4, reads GAGVSQSPSNKVTEKGKDVELRCDPISGHTALYWYRQSLGQGLEFLIYFQGNSAPDKSGLPSDRFSAERTGGSVSTLTIQRTQQEDSAVYLCASSWTGSANEKLFFGSGTQLSVL.